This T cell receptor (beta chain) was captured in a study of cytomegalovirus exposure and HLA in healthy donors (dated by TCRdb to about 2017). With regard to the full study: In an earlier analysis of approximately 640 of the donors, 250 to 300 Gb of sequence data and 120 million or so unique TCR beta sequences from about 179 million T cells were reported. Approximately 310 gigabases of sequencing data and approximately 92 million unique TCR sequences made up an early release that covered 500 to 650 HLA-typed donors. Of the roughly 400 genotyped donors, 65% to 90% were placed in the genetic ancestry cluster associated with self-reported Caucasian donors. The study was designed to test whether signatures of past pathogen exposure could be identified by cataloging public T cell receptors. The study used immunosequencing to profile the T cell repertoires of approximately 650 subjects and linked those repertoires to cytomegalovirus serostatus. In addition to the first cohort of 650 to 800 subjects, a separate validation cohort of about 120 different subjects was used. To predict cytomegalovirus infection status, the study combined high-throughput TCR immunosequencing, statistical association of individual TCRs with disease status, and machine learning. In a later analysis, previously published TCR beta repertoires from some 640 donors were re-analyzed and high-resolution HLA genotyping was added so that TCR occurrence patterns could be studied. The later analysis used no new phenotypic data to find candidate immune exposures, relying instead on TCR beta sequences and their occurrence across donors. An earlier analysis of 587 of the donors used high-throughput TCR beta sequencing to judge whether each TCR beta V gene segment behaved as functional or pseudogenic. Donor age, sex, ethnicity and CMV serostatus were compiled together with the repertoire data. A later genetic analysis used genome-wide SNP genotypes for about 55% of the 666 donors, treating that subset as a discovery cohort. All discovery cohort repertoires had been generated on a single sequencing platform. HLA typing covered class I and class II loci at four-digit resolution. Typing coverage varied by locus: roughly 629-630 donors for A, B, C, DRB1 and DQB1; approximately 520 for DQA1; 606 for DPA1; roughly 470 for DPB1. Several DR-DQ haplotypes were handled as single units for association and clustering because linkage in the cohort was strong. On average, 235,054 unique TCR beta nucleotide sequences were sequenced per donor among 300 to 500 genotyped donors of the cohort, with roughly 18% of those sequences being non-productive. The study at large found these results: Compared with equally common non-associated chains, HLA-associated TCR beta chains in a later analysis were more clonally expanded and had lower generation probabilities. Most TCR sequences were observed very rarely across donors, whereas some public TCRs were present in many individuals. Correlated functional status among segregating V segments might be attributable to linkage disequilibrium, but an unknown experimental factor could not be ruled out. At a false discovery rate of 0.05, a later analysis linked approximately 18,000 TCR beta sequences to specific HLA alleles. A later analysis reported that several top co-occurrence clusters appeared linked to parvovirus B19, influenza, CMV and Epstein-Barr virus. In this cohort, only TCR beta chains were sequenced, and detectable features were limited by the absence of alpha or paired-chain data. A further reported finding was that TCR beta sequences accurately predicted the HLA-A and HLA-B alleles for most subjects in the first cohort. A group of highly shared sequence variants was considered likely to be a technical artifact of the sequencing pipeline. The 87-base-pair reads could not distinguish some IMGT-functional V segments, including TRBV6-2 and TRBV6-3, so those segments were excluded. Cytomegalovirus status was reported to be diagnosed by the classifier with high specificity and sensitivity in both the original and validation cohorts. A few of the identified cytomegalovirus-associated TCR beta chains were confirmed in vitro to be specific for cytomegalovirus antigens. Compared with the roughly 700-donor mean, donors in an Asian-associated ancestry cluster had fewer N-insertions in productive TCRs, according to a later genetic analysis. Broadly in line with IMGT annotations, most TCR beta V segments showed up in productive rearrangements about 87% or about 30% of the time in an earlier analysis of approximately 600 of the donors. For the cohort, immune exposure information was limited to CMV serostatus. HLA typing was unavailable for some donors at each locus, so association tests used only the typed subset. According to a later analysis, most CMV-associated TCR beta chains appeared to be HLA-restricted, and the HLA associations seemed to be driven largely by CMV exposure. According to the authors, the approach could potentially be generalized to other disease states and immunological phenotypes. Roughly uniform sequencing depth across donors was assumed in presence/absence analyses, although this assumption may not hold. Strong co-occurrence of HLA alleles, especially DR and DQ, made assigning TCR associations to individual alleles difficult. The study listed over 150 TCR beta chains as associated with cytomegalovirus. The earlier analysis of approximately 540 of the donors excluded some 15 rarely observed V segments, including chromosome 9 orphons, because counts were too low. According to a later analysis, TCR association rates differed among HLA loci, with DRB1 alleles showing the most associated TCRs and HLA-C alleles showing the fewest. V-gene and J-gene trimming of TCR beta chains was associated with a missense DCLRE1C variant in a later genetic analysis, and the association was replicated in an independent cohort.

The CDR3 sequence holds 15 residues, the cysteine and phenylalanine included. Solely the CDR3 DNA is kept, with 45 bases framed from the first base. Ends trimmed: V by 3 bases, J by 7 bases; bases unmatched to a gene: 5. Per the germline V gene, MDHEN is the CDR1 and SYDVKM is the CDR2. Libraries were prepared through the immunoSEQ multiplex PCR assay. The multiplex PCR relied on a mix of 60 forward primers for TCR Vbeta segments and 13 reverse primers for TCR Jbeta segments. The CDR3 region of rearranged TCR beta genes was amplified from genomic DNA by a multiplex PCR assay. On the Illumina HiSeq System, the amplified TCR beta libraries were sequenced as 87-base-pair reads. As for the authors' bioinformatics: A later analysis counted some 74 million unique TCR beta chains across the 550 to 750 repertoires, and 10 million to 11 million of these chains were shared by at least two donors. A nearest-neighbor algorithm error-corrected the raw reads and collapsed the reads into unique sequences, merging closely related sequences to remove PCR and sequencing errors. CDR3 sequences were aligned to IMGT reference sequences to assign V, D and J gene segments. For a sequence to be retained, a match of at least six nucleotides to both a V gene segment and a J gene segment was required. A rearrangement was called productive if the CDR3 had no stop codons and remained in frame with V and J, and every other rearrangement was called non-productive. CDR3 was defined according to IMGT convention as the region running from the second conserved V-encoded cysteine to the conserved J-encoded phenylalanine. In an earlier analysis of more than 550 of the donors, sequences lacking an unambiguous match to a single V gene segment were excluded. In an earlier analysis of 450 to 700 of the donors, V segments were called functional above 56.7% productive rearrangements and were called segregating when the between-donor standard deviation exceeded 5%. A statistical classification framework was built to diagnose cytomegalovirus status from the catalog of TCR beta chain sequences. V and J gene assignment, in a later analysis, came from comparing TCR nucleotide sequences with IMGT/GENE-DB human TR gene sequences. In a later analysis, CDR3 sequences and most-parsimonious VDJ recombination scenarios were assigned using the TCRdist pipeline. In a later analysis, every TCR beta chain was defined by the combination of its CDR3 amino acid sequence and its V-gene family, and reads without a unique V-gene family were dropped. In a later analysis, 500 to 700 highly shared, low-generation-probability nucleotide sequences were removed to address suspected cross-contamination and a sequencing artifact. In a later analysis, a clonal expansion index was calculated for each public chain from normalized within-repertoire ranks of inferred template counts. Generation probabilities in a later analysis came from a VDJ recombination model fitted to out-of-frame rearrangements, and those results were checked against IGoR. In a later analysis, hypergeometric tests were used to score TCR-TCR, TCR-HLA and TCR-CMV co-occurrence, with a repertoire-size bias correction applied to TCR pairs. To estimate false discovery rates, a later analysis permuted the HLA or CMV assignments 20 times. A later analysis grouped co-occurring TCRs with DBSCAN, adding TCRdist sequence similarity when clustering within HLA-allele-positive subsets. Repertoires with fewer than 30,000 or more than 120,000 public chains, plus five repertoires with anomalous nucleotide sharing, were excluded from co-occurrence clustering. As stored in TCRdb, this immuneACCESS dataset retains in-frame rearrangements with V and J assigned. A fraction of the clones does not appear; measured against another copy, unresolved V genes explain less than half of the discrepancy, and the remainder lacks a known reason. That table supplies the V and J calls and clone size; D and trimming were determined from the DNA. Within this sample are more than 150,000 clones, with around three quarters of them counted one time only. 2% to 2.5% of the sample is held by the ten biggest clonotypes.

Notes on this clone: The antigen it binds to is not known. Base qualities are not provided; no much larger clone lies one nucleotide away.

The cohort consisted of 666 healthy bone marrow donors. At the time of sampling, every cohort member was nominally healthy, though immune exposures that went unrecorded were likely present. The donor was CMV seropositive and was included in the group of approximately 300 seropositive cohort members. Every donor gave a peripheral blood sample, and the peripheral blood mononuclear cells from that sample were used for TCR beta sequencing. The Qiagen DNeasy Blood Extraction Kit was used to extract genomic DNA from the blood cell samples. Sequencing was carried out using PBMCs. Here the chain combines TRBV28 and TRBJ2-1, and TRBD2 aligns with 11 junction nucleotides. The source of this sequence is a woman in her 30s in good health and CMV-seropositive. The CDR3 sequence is CASSFSGGALNEQFF. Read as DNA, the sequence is TGTGCCAGCAGTTTTAGCGGGGGGGCTCTGAATGAGCAGTTCTTC. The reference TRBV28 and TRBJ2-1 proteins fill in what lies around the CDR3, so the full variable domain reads DVKVTQSSRYLVKRTGEKVFLECVQDMDHENMFWYRQDPGLGLRLIYFSYDVKMKEKGDIPEGYSVSREKKERFSLILESASTNQTSMYLCASSFSGGALNEQFFGPGTRLTVL.